This TCR beta chain comes out of a study of cytomegalovirus exposure and HLA in healthy donors. Study results and limitations: Analysis was performed later, and it showed HLA-associated TCR beta chains to be more clonally expanded than equally common others. Productive rates of about 90% or about 30% were seen for most TCR beta V segments in an earlier analysis.

Worth noting for this clone: Its antigen is undetermined.

CDR3 length equals 18 residues. V was trimmed by 4 bases and J by 2 bases, leaving 21 bases between them. CDR1 is LNHNV, CDR2 YYDKDF, per germline (reference sequence). Primers: 60 Vbeta forward and 13 Jbeta reverse. The protocol was immunoSEQ multiplex PCR, while the TCRdb copy is restricted to in-frame clones and leaves out a portion. Here the sample spans 150,000 or so clones, approximately 83% being singletons. The TCR was taken from a man aged 18 to 30 in good health and CMV-seropositive. The J gene is TRBJ1-5, the V gene TRBV15, with D maybe TRBD1 (5 bases). The source material was PBMCs. CDR3 sequence reads: CATSTPRGRGRGNQPQHF. The CDR3 DNA sequence: TGTGCCACCAGCACCCCCCGAGGGAGGGGCAGGGGCAATCAGCCCCAGCATTTT.